This T cell receptor (beta chain) was captured in a study of control samples from healthy donors and cancer patients. This CDR3 has 15 amino acids. The V end lost 4 bases, the J end lost 3 bases, and 12 bases lay between the germline ends. Germline assignment: CDR1 SGHVS and CDR2 FQNEAQ. Generated by immunoSEQ multiplex PCR, the TCRdb table keeps only in-frame clones and is missing some. The table includes 150,000 to 200,000 clones, nearly 90% detected once. The receptor comes from a woman between 50 and 59 years old in good health. The chain links TRBV7-8 to TRBJ1-4; D not certain. Sequenced: blood. In DNA form, the CDR3 reads TGTGCCAGCAGCTCCGAGACGGACCCTAATGAAAAACTGTTTTTT. Translated: CASSSETDPNEKLFF.